This T cell receptor (beta chain) was observed in a study of neurological immune-mediated disorders. About the study: The roughly 35 multiple sclerosis patients comprised approximately 30 that were relapsing-remitting and 3 that were secondary progressive. Study results and caveats: Grouping of repertoires by phylogeny put those of 18 of 34 multiple sclerosis patients into a single related-CDR3 cluster, a possible signature. The highest TCR clonal expansion occurred in HTLV-1-associated myelopathy; multiple sclerosis fell below healthy controls.

This clonotype appeared many times. As yet, its antigen is unknown. Germline CDR1 reads DFQATT; CDR2 reads SNEGSKA (reference sequence). The V end was cut by 3 bases, the J end by 7 bases, with 21 bases between. This CDR3 region has 15 residues. TCRdb itself ran the 5' RACE reads through MiXCR, one entry per CDR3 protein. The sample includes under 20,000 distinct CDR3 sequences, about 2.8% of them seen just once. The unsorted libraries originated from 2 million PBMCs that had been stored at -80 C. This sequence originates from a woman under 30 with multiple sclerosis. Material: PBMCs. The genes are TRBV20-1 and TRBJ1-1, with D perhaps matching TRBD1 (6 bases). This CDR3 is CSARSVSPGAIEAFF. CDR3 coding DNA: TGCAGTGCTAGGTCGGTCTCGCCGGGGGCCATTGAAGCTTTCTTT.